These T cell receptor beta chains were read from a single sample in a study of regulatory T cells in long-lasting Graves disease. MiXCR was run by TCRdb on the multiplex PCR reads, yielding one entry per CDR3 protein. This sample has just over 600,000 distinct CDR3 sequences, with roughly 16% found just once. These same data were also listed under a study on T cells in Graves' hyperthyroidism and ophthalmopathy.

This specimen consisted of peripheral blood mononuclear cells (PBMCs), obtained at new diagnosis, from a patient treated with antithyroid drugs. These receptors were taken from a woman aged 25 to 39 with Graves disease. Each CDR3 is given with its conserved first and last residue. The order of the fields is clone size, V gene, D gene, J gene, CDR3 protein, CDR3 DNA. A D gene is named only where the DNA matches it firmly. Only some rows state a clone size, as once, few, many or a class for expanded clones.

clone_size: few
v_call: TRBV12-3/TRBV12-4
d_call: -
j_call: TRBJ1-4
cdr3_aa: CASRGGGTNEKLFF
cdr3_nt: TGTGCCAGCAGAGGAGGTGGAACTAATGAAAAACTGTTTTTT

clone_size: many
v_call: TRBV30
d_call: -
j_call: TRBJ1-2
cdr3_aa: CAWSPVPYGYTF
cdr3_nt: TGTGCCTGGAGCCCCGTCCCCTATGGCTACACCTTC

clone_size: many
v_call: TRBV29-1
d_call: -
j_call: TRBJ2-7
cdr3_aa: CSVSGSKGTTRKYF
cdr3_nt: TGCAGCGTTTCGGGGTCGAAAGGTACTACGAGGAAGTACTTC

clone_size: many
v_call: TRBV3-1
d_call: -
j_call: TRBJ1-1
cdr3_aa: CASSQVVNTEAFF
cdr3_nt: TGTGCCAGCAGCCAAGTCGTGAACACTGAAGCTTTCTTT

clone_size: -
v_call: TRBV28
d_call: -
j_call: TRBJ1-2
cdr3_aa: CASSALQGYGYTF
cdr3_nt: TGTGCCAGCAGTGCCCTACAGGGATATGGCTACACCTTC

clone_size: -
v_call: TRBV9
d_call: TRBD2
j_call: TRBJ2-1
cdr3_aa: CASSPSSGSFYNEQFF
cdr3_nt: TGTGCCAGCAGTCCATCTAGCGGGAGTTTCTACAATGAGCAGTTCTTC

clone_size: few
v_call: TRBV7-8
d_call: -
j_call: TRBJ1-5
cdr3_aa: CASSLTFPPSNQPQHF
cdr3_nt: TGTGCCAGCAGCTTAACGTTCCCTCCCAGCAATCAGCCCCAGCATTTT

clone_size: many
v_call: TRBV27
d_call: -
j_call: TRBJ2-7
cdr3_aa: CASSSLKSYEQYF
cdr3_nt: TGTGCCAGCAGTTCTCTCAAATCCTACGAGCAGTACTTC

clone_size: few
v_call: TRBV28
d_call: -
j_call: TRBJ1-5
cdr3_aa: CASSPGVQGRFLNQPQHF
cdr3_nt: TGTGCCAGCAGCCCCGGGGTGCAGGGGAGGTTTTTAAATCAGCCCCAGCATTTT

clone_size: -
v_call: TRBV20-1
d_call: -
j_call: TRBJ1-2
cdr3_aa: CSAIPGVNYYTF
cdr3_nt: TGCAGTGCTATCCCAGGGGTTAATTACTACACCTTC

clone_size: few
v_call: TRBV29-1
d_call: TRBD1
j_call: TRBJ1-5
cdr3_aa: CSVAQGGTNQPQHF
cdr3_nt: TGCAGCGTTGCCCAGGGGGGGACCAATCAGCCCCAGCATTTT

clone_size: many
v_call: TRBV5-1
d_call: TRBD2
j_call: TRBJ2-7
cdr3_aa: CASSFLAGGLYEQYF
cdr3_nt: TGCGCCAGCAGCTTCCTAGCGGGAGGCCTCTACGAGCAGTACTTC

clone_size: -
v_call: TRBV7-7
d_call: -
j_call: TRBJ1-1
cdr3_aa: CASSPGELAEAFF
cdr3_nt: TGTGCTAGCAGCCCAGGGGAGTTGGCTGAAGCTTTCTTT

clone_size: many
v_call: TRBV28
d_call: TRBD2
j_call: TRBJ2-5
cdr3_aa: CASRNNGRETQYF
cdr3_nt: TGTGCCAGCAGAAACAACGGGAGGGAGACCCAGTACTTC

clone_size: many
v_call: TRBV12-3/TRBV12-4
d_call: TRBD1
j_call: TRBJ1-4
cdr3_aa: CASSFFGPGQGYEKLFF
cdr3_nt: TGTGCCAGCAGTTTCTTTGGGCCGGGACAGGGGTATGAAAAACTGTTTTTT

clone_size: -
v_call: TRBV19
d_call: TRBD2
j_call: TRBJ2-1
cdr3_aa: CASRTGTSGLNEQFF
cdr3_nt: TGTGCCAGTAGGACCGGGACTAGCGGCCTCAATGAGCAGTTCTTC

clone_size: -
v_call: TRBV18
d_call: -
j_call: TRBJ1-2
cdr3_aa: CASSAGERYSLYGYTF
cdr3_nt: TGTGCCAGCTCCGCGGGTGAGAGGTATTCCCTCTATGGCTACACCTTC

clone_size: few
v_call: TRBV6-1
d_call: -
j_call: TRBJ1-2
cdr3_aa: CASSKPGGGYTF
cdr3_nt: TGTGCCAGCTCCAAACCCGGCGGAGGCTACACCTTC

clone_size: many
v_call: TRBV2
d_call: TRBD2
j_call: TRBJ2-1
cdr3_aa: CASKPLTSGTYNEQFF
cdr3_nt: TGTGCCAGCAAACCCCTTACTAGCGGGACGTACAATGAGCAGTTCTTC

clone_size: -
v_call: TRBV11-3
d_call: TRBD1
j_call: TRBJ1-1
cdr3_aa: CASSQVRGHGTEAFF
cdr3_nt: TGCGCCAGCAGCCAAGTAAGGGGGCATGGCACTGAAGCTTTCTTT

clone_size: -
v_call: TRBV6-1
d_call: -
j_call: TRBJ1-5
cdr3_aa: CASSRGQSTLYSNQPQHF
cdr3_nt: TGTGCCAGCAGTAGAGGACAGAGTACGCTTTATAGCAATCAGCCCCAGCATTTT

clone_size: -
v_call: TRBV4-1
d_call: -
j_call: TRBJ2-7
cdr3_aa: CASSFPSGSREQYF
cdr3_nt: TGCGCCAGCAGCTTCCCGTCCGGGAGTCGCGAGCAGTACTTC

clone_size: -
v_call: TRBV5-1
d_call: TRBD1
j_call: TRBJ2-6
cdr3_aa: CASSPGTGGSGANVLTF
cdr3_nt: TGCGCCAGCAGCCCCGGGACAGGGGGCTCTGGGGCCAACGTCCTGACTTTC

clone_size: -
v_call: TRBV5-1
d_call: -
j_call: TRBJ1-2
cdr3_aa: CASGEAGYGYTF
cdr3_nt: TGCGCCAGCGGTGAGGCAGGCTATGGCTACACCTTC

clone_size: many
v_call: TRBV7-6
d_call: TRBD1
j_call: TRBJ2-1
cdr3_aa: CASTLSGQSYNEQFF
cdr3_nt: TGTGCCAGCACGTTATCGGGACAGAGTTACAATGAGCAGTTCTTC

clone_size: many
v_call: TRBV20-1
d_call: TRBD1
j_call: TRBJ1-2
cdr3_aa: CSAGDRAGGYTF
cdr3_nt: TGCAGTGCTGGCGACAGGGCCGGAGGCTACACCTTC